This T cell receptor (beta chain) was recovered during a study of blood T cell repertoires in COVID-19. The overall study: Samples taken during acute and convalescent COVID-19 were collected in the United States, Italy and Spain. PBMCs, B-cell-depleted T cells, or T cells provided the cDNA or gDNA that made up the material.

Unmatched junction bases numbered 12, after V lost 3 bases and J lost 2 bases. From germline, CDR1 is SGHRS and CDR2 YFSETQ. The CDR3 extends over 17 amino acids. In the source study's methods: Estimation of nucleated cell counts relied on the amplification of reference gene primers. Assay: immunoSEQ multiplex PCR; the TCRdb copy retains only in-frame clones and omits some. V and J calls and clone size come straight from that table; D and trimming were deduced from the DNA. The table lists about 52,000 clones, 86% of them singletons. The chain has TRBV5-1 and TRBJ2-5; the match to TRBD2 covers 8 bases. This TCR was sampled from a woman of 80 years or more with acute or convalescent COVID-19. The sequenced sample consisted of peripheral blood. The CDR3 spells CASSSLAGLGGQETQYF. As DNA, the CDR3 is TGCGCCAGCAGCTCCCTAGCGGGTCTAGGGGGGCAAGAGACCCAGTACTTC.